This passage covers 27 T cell receptor beta chains from one sample sequenced in a study of shared clonotypes between healthy human individuals. Profiling relied on immunoSEQ multiplex PCR, and the TCRdb table lists in-frame clones only, not all of them. The sample lists 2 million to 2.5 million clones, almost 96% occurring once. Input material: naive CD4+ T cells sorted from blood. Subset reported: CD45RA+ positively selected. All receptors derive from a man aged 18-30 years in good health.

The genes are TRBV4-1 and TRBJ2-3, with 16 bases that match TRBD2. Losses at the gene ends were 2 bases for V and 0 bases for J; bases not matched to a gene: 8. Germline lookup yields CDR1 MGHRA and CDR2 YSYEKL. This CDR3 has 20 amino acids. CDR3 nucleotide sequence: TGCGCCAGCAGCCAACAGAAGGGACTAGCGGGAGGGCCAAGCACAGATACGCAGTATTTT. Translating it yields CASSQQKGLAGGPSTDTQYF.

This clone was observed once. V is TRBV2 and J is TRBJ2-7; 12 nucleotides agree with TRBD1. Germline values: CDR1 SNHLY, CDR2 FYNNEI. This CDR3 contains 14 residues. With 6 bases clipped from V and 2 bases from J, the junction kept 2 bases outside the gene matches. This CDR3 reads CASSWDRGPYEQYF. CDR3 coding DNA: TGTGCCAGCAGCTGGGACAGGGGGCCCTACGAGCAGTACTTC.

The gene calls are TRBV6-4 and TRBJ1-2; D not certain. This CDR3 is 11 amino acids long. Germline-derived CDR1 and CDR2 are MRHNA and SNTAGT. V dropped 6 bases and J dropped 6 bases, with 8 bases sitting between them. CDR3 residues: CASSAGDGYTF. The CDR3 DNA reads TGTGCCAGCAGCGCAGGAGATGGCTACACCTTC.

V and J are TRBV19 and TRBJ1-5; TRBD1 matches at 9 bases. The CDR3 contains 15 residues. J was trimmed by 4 bases and V by 8 bases; bases with no gene match: 9. Germline V CDR1 and CDR2: LNHDA, SQIVND (reference sequence). The CDR3 region is CASRRDREVNQPQHF. CDR3 sequence (DNA): TGTGCCAGTCGGAGGGACAGGGAGGTAAATCAGCCCCAGCATTTT.

This chain links TRBV5-1 with TRBJ2-1; TRBD1 might be the D (6 bases). There are 19 residues in the CDR3. The V and J ends lost 4 bases and 0 bases respectively, with 23 bases between them. Looked up from germline, CDR1 is SGHRS and CDR2 is YFSETQ. The CDR3 spells CASSLRLYGTSSSYNEQFF. The CDR3 region has the DNA TGCGCCAGCAGCCTAAGATTATATGGGACATCGAGCTCCTACAATGAGCAGTTCTTC.

V and J are TRBV5-5 and TRBJ2-7, with TRBD2 identical over 11 bases. Germline V CDR1 and CDR2: SGHKS, YYEKEE (reference sequence). V lost 6 bases and J lost 1; bases outside the gene matches: 6. The CDR3 covers 15 residues. CDR3: CASTLTSGISYEQYF. The CDR3 bases are TGTGCCAGCACTCTGACTAGCGGGATTTCCTACGAGCAGTACTTC.

The chain combines TRBV7-2 with TRBJ1-2; 8 bases agree with TRBD1. The CDR3 contains 12 residues. The germline CDR1 and CDR2 sequences are SGHTA and FQGNSA. The V gene end was trimmed by 1 base and the J gene end by 12 bases; junction bases not matched to a gene: 4. The CDR3 region is CASSLGTGLNTF. CDR3 coding DNA: TGTGCCAGCAGCTTAGGGACAGGGTTAAACACCTTC. The full variable domain, in which reference TRBV7-2 and TRBJ1-2 provide the parts outside the CDR3, is GAGVSQSPSNKVTEKGKDVELRCDPISGHTALYWYRQSLGQGLEFLIYFQGNSAPDKSGLPSDRFSAERTGGSVSTLTIQRTQQEDSAVYLCASSLGTGLNTFGSGTRLTVV.

The chain joins TRBV6-1 to TRBJ1-4; TRBD1 might be the D (5 bases). The CDR3 runs 14 residues. V lost 5 bases and J 8 bases, leaving 15 bases between the germline ends. Germline-derived CDR1 and CDR2 are MNHNS and SASEGT. CDR3 protein: CASSSPGLREKLFF. CDR3 nucleotide sequence: TGTGCCAGCAGTTCCCCGGGACTTAGGGAAAAACTGTTTTTT.

The rearrangement uses TRBV6-6 and TRBJ2-3; 12 bases line up with TRBD2. The V gene end was trimmed by 6 bases and the J gene end by 4 bases; junction bases not matched to a gene: 5. The germline gives CDR1 MNHNY, CDR2 SVGAGI (reference sequence). The CDR3 contains 15 residues. The CDR3 DNA is TGTGCCAGCAGCGTCCTAGCGGGGGGGTCAGATACGCAGTATTTT. Its translation is CASSVLAGGSDTQYF.

The chain carries TRBV28 and TRBJ2-7, with D possibly matching TRBD2 (6 bases). This CDR3 region has 14 residues. Trimming shortened V by 4 bases and J by 3 bases, and 13 bases separated the two germline ends. Germline CDR1 is MDHEN and CDR2 is SYDVKM. This CDR3 is CASSSLSGIYEQYF. The DNA for the CDR3 is TGTGCCAGCAGTTCTCTTAGCGGAATCTACGAGCAGTACTTC.

This chain uses TRBV6-5 with TRBJ2-7, with D possibly being TRBD1 (5 bases). Per the germline V gene, CDR1 is MNHEY and CDR2 is SVGAGI. The CDR3 is 14 amino acids. V lost 6 bases and J lost 3, with 15 bases in between. CDR3: CASRLDSVRYEQYF. For the CDR3, the DNA is TGTGCCAGCAGACTCGACAGTGTGCGCTACGAGCAGTACTTC.

Comment on this clone: Other nucleotide sequences in the sample specify the same CDR3. The gene calls are TRBV5-1 and TRBJ1-6; no firm D call. The CDR3 runs 14 residues. V lost 0 bases, J lost 7 bases, and 8 bases lay in between. Germline loops: CDR1 SGHRS, CDR2 YFSETQ. CDR3 in amino acids: CASSLVQENSPLHF. The CDR3 DNA reads as TGCGCCAGCAGCTTGGTTCAGGAGAATTCACCCCTCCACTTT.

The chain has TRBV4-2 and TRBJ2-3; no clear D gene. The CDR3 extends over 17 amino acids. Germline lookup yields CDR1 LGHNA and CDR2 YNFKEQ. Trimming removed 7 bases from V and 0 bases from J, with 20 bases in between. The CDR3 region is CASTNTERTSSTDTQYF. CDR3 sequence (DNA): TGTGCCAGCACCAACACGGAGCGTACTTCTAGCACAGATACGCAGTATTTT.

This chain joins TRBV6-1 and TRBJ1-2; 7 bases fit TRBD1. This CDR3 region has 16 residues. With V trimmed by 3 bases and J by 2 bases, 9 bases remained unmatched. CDR1 is MNHNS, CDR2 SASEGT, per germline. The CDR3 DNA is TGTGCCAGCAGTGATTTAGACAGGGTCGGGAACTATGGCTACACCTTC. Its translation: CASSDLDRVGNYGYTF.

V gene TRBV28 combines with J gene TRBJ1-2, with 8 bases matching TRBD1. Germline V CDR1 and CDR2: MDHEN, SYDVKM. J lost 5 bases, V lost 5 bases, and 7 bases had no gene match. The CDR3 has 14 residues. The DNA of the CDR3 is TGTGCCAGCAGTGAACCGGGACAGGCGTATGGCTACACCTTC. Encoded protein: CASSEPGQAYGYTF.

In the case of this clone: The same CDR3 can be traced to other DNA sequences in this sample. The chain employs TRBV6-5 and TRBJ2-3; 8 positions match TRBD2. Germline assignment: CDR1 MNHEY and CDR2 SVGAGI. This CDR3 has 15 residues. Unmatched junction bases numbered 0, after V lost 0 bases and J lost 1 base. The CDR3 loop reads CASSYSTSGTDTQYF. In DNA form, the CDR3 reads TGTGCCAGCAGTTACTCGACTAGCGGCACAGATACGCAGTATTTT.

The CDR3 loop reads CASSSGWGTADTQYF. The CDR3 DNA follows: TGTGCCAGCAGCTCGGGATGGGGGACGGCAGATACGCAGTATTTT. V usage is TRBV11-3 and J usage is TRBJ2-3, with D perhaps being TRBD1 or TRBD2 (5 bases each). V lost 4 bases to trimming and J lost 4 bases, with 15 bases between them. The CDR3 sequence is 15 residues long. Germline V gene lookup returns CDR1 SGHNT and CDR2 YENEEA. Full variable domain (missing parts from reference TRBV11-3 and TRBJ2-3): EAGVVQSPRYKIIEKKQPVAFWCNPISGHNTLYWYLQNLGQGPELLIRYENEEAVDDSQLPKDRFSAERLKGVDSTLKIQPAELGDSAVYLCASSSGWGTADTQYFGPGTRLTVL.

This clone was observed a handful of times. The gene calls are TRBV4-2 and TRBJ1-1; unclear D gene. The length of the CDR3 is 12 residues. The germline V gene has CDR1 LGHNA and CDR2 YNFKEQ. The V end lost 0 bases, the J end lost 5 bases, and 4 bases lay between the germline ends. CDR3 sequence (DNA): TGTGCCAGCAGCCAAGATTCAACTGAAGCTTTCTTT. Translated, it gives CASSQDSTEAFF.

V and J are TRBV5-6 and TRBJ2-2; TRBD1 aligns across 7 bases. Germline trimming cut 2 bases from V and 14 bases from J; bases unmatched to any gene: 6. Germline CDR1 SGHDT, CDR2 YYEEEE. CDR3 length: 12 amino acids. The CDR3 bases are TGTGCCAGCAGCTTACAGGGGAACACCCTGTTTTTT. Translation gives CASSLQGNTLFF. The entire variable domain, with the rest obtained from reference TRBV5-6 and TRBJ2-2, is as follows: DAGVTQSPTHLIKTRGQQVTLRCSPKSGHDTVSWYQQALGQGPQFIFQYYEEEERQRGNFPDRFSGHQFPNYSSELNVNALLLGDSALYLCASSLQGNTLFFGEGSRLTVL.

This chain uses TRBV5-1 with TRBJ2-3, with a tentative D call TRBD2 (6 bases). The V gene's germline CDR1 is SGHRS and CDR2 YFSETQ. This CDR3 spans 14 amino acids. The V gene lost 4 bases and the J gene lost 3 bases, with 12 bases spanning the gap. DNA for the CDR3: TGCGCCAGCAGCGCCGGGGGTGCGACAGATACGCAGTATTTT. It codes for CASSAGGATDTQYF.

The rearrangement uses TRBV7-9 and TRBJ2-5; 7 positions agree with TRBD1. The ends lost 5 bases at V and 4 bases at J; junction bases unmatched: 10. Germline V gene lookup returns CDR1 SEHNR and CDR2 FQNEAQ (reference sequence). The CDR3 runs to 15 residues. The CDR3 is CASSLETGKLETQYF. The CDR3 bases are TGTGCCAGCAGCCTAGAGACAGGGAAGTTAGAGACCCAGTACTTC.

To note about this clone: The same CDR3 arises from other DNA sequences in this sample as well. This chain uses TRBV27 with TRBJ1-1; possibly TRBD1 for D (5 bases). CDR1 and CDR2 from the germline V gene are MNHEY and SMNVEV (reference sequence). V was cut by 3 bases and J by 1 base, with 9 bases left in between. This CDR3 is built from 14 residues. The CDR3 bases are TGTGCCAGCAGTTTCGGGACTGAGAACACTGAAGCTTTCTTT. Amino acid sequence: CASSFGTENTEAFF.

V gene TRBV10-3 combines with J gene TRBJ2-3; no definite D call. V was pared by 4 bases and J by 2 bases, with 7 bases between. The CDR3 length is 13 residues. Germline V lookup: CDR1 ENHRY, CDR2 SYGVKD. CDR3 sequence reads: CAISVGITDTQYF. Written as DNA, the CDR3 is TGTGCCATCAGTGTGGGGATCACAGATACGCAGTATTTT.

CDR3 coding DNA: TGTGCCAGCAGTTTGGGATCTGGGGCCAACGTCCTGACTTTC. The encoded protein is CASSLGSGANVLTF. The chain is built from TRBV25-1 and TRBJ2-6; unclear D gene. The ends were cut back, 5 bases at V and 1 base at J, with 6 bases in the middle. Germline lookup yields CDR1 MGHDK and CDR2 SYGVNS. The CDR3 consists of 14 residues.

This clone appeared a few times. V gene TRBV7-9 combines with J gene TRBJ1-3; D call uncertain. The CDR3 spans 14 residues. CDR1 is SEHNR and CDR2 is FQNEAQ in the germline V gene (reference sequence). V lost 2 bases and J 0 bases, leaving 5 bases between the germline ends. CDR3 region: CASSLHSSGNTIYF. The CDR3 DNA is TGTGCCAGCAGCTTACACTCCTCTGGAAACACCATATATTTT. Full variable domain (remainder filled in from reference TRBV7-9 and TRBJ1-3): DTGVSQNPRHKITKRGQNVTFRCDPISEHNRLYWYRQTLGQGPEFLTYFQNEAQLEKSRLLSDRFSAERPKGSFSTLEIQRTEQGDSAMYLCASSLHSSGNTIYFGEGSWLTVV.

The CDR3 sequence: CASSLAGTGDAPLHF. Written as DNA, the CDR3 is TGCGCCAGCAGCTTGGCTGGGACAGGGGACGCACCCCTCCACTTT. V gene TRBV5-1 combines with J gene TRBJ1-6, with 10 bases matching TRBD1. V lost 0 bases and J lost 11; bases outside the gene matches: 5. The CDR3 has 15 amino acids. Germline-derived CDR1 and CDR2 are SGHRS and YFSETQ.

This clone was observed a few times. At the DNA level, this CDR3 is encoded by other sequences in the same sample as well. This chain joins TRBV19 and TRBJ2-5; tentative D call: TRBD1 (6 bases). The CDR3 totals 13 residues. Trimming stripped 0 bases from V and 5 bases from J, with 7 bases between. Germline CDR1 and CDR2: LNHDA and SQIVND (reference sequence). CDR3 residues: CASSIERGETQYF. The DNA for the CDR3 is TGTGCCAGTAGTATAGAGAGGGGGGAGACCCAGTACTTC.